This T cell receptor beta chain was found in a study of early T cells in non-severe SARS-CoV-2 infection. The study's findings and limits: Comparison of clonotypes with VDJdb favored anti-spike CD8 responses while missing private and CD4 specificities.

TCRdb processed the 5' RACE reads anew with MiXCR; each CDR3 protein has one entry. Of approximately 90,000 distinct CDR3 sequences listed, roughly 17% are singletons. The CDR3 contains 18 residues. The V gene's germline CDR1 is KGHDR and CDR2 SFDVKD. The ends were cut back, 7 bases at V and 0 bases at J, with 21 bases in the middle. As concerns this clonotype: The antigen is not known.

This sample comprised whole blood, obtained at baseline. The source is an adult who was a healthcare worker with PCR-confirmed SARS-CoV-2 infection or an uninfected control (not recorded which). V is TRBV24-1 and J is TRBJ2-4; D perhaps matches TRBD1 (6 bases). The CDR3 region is CATSPRGQPVGAKNIQYF. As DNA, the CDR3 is TGTGCCACCAGCCCCCGGGGACAACCCGTGGGAGCCAAAAACATTCAGTACTTC.